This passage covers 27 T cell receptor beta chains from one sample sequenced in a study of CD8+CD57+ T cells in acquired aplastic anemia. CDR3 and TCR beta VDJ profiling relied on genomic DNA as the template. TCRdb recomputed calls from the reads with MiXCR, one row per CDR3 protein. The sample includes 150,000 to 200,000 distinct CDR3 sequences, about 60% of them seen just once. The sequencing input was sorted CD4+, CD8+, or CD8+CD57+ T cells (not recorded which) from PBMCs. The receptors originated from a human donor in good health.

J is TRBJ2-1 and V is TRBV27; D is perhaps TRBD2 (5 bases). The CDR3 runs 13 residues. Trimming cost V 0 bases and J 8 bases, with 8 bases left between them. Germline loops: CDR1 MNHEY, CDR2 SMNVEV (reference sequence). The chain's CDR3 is CASSLSLAYEQFF. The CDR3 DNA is TGTGCCAGCAGTTTATCGCTAGCTTATGAGCAGTTCTTC.

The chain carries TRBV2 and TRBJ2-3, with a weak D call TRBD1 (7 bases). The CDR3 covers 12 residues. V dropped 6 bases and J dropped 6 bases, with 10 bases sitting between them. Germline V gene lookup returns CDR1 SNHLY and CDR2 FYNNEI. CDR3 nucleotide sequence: TGTGCCAGCAGGGCAGGGGGGGATACGCAGTATTTT. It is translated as CASRAGGDTQYF. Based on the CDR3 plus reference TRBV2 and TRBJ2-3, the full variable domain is EPEVTQTPSHQVTQMGQEVILRCVPISNHLYFYWYRQILGQKVEFLVSFYNNEISEKSEIFDDQFSVERPDGSNFTLKIRSTKLEDSAMYFCASRAGGDTQYFGPGTRLTVL.

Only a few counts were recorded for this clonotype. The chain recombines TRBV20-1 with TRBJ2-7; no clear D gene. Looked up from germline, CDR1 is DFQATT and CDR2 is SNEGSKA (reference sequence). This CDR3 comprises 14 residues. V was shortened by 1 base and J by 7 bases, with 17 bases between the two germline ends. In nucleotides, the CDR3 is TGCAGTGCTAGAGGGACGGAAGGAGACTGGGAGCAGTACTTC. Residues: CSARGTEGDWEQYF.

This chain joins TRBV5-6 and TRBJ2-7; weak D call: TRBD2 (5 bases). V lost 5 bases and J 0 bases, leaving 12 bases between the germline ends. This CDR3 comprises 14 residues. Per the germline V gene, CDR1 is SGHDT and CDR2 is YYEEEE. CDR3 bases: TGTGCCAGCAGACAAAGCGGATCCTCCTACGAGCAGTACTTC. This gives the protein CASRQSGSSYEQYF.

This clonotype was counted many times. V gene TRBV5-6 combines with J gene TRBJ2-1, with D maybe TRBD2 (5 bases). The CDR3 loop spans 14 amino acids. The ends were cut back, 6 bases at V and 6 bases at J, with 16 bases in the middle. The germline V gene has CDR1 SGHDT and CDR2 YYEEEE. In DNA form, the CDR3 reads TGTGCCAGCACCCAGGACTCTCCCAGCAATGAGCAGTTCTTC. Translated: CASTQDSPSNEQFF.

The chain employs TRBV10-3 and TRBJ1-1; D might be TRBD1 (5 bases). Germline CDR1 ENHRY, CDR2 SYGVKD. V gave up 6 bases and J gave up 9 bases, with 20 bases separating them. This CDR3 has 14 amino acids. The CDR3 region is CAIRSRTSEGKAFF. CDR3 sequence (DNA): TGTGCCATCAGATCTCGGACAAGCGAGGGGAAAGCTTTCTTT.

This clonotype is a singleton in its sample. CDR3: CASSTGTGASPLHF. CDR3 nucleotide sequence: TGTGCCAGCAGCACCGGGACAGGGGCCTCACCCCTCCACTTT. The V call is TRBV7-3, the J call TRBJ1-6; the match to TRBD1 covers 10 bases. The J segment lost 10 bases and the V segment lost 5 bases, leaving 5 bases of the junction unmatched. In germline, CDR1 is SGHTA, CDR2 FQGTGA. This CDR3 comprises 14 residues.

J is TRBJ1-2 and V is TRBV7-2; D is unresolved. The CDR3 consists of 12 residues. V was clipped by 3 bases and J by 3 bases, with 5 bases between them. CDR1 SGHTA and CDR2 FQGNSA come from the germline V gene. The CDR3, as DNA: TGTGCCAGCAGCTTTGACTACTATGGCTACACCTTC. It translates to CASSFDYYGYTF. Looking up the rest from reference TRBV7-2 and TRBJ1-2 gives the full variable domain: GAGVSQSPSNKVTEKGKDVELRCDPISGHTALYWYRQSLGQGLEFLIYFQGNSAPDKSGLPSDRFSAERTGGSVSTLTIQRTQQEDSAVYLCASSFDYYGYTFGSGTRLTVV.

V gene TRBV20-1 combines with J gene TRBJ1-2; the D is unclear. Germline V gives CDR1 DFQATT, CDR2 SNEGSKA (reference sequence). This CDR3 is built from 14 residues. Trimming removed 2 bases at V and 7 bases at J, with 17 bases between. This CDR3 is CSARMPVTKSGYTF. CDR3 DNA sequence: TGCAGTGCTAGAATGCCGGTCACGAAATCTGGCTACACCTTC.

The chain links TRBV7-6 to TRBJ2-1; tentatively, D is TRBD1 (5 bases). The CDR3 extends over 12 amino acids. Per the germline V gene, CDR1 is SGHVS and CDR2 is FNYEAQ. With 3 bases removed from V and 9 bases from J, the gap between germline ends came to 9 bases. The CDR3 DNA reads TGTGCCAGCAGCTTCTCAGGGATTGAGCAGTTCTTC. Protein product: CASSFSGIEQFF.

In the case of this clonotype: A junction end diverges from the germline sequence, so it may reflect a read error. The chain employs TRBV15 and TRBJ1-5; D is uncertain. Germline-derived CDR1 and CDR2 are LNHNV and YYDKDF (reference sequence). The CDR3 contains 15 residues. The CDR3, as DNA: TGTGCCACCAGCAGAGATCTCCAGGAGAATCAGCCCCGGCATTTT. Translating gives CATSRDLQENQPRHF.

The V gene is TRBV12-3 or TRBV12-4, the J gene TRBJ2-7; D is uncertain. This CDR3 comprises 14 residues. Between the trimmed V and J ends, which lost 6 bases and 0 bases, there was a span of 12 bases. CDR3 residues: CASRLRVLSYEQYF. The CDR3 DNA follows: TGTGCCAGCAGGCTCCGGGTTCTCTCCTACGAGCAGTACTTC.

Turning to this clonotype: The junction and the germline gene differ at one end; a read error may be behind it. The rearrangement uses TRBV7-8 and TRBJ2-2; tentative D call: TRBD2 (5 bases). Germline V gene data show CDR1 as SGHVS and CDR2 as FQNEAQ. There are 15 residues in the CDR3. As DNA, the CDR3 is TGTGCCAGCAACTTAGGGCTAGGAGGCACCGGGGAGCTGTTTTTT. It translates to CASNLGLGGTGELFF.

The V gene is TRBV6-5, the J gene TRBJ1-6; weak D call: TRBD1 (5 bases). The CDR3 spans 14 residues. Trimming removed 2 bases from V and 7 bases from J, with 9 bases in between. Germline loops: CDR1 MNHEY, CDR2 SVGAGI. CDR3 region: CASSYGTENSPLHF. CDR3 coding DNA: TGTGCCAGCAGTTACGGGACGGAGAATTCACCCCTCCACTTT.

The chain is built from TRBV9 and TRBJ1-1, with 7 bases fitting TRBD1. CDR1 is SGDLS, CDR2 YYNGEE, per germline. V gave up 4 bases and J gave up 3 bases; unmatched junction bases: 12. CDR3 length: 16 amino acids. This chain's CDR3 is CASSPPGGREDTEAFF. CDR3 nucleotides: TGTGCCAGCAGCCCCCCAGGGGGGCGTGAGGACACTGAAGCTTTCTTT.

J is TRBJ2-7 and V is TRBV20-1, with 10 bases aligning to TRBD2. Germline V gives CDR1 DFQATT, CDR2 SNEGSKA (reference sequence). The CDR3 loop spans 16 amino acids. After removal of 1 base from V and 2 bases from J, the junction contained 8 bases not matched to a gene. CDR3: CSARGTAGGPPYEQYF. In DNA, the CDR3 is TGCAGTGCTAGAGGTACAGCGGGAGGGCCCCCCTACGAGCAGTACTTC.

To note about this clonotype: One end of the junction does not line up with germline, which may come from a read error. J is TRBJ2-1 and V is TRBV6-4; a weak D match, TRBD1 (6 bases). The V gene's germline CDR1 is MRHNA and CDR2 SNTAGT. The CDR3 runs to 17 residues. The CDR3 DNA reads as TGCGCCAGCAGTGACCCCACCTCAGGGGCGATCTACAATGAGCAGTTCTTC. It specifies CASSDPTSGAIYNEQFF.

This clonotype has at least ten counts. This CDR3 reads CASSDRTSASHNEQFF. The DNA of the CDR3 is TGTGCCAGCAGCGACCGGACTAGCGCCTCTCACAATGAGCAGTTCTTC. The gene calls are TRBV9 and TRBJ2-1; 9 bases map to TRBD2. The CDR3 spans 16 residues. V dropped 3 bases and J dropped 5; count of bases not matched to a gene: 9. The germline V gene has CDR1 SGDLS and CDR2 YYNGEE.

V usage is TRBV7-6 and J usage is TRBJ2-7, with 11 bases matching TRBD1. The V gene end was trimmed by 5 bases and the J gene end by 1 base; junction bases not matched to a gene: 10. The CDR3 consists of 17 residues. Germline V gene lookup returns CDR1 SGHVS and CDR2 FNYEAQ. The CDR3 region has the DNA TGTGCCAGCAGCGCGGACAGGGGGCGAACTACTTCCTACGAGCAGTACTTC. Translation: CASSADRGRTTSYEQYF.

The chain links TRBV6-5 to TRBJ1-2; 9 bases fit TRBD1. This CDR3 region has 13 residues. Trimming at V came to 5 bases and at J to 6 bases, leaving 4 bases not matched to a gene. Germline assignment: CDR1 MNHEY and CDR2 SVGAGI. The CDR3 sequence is CASSPGTGNGYTF. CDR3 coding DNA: TGTGCCAGCAGTCCCGGGACAGGGAATGGCTACACCTTC.

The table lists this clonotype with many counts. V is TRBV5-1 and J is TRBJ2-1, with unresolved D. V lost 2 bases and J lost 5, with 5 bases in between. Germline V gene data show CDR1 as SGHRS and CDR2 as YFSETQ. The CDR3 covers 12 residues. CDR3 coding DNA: TGCGCCAGCAGCTTTACAGACAATGAGCAGTTCTTC. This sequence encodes CASSFTDNEQFF.

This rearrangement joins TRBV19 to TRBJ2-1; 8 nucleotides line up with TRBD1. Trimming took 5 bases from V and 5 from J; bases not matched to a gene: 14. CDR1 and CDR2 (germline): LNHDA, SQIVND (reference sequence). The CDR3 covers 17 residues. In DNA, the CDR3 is TGTGCCAGTAGTGATCGACCCCGGACAGGGATACACAATGAGCAGTTCTTC. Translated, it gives CASSDRPRTGIHNEQFF.

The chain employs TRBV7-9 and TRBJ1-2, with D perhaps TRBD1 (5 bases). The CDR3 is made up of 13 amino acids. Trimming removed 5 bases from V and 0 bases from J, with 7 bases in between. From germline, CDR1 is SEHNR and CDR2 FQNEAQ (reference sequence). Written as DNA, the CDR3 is TGTGCCAGCAGCCAGACAGCTAACTATGGCTACACCTTC. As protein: CASSQTANYGYTF.

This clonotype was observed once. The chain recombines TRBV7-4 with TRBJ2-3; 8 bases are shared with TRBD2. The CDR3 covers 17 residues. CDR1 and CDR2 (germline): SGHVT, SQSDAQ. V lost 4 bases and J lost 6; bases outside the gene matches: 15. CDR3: CASSSAPGLVTRDTQYF. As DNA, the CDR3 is TGTGCCAGCAGCTCTGCCCCGGGACTAGTGACGCGGGATACGCAGTATTTT.

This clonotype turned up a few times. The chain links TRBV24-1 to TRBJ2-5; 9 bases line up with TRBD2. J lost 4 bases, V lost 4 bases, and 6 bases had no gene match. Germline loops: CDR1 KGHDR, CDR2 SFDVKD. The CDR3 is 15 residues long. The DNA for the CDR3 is TGTGCCACCAGTGAACCACTAGCGGGCCGAGAGACCCAGTACTTC. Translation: CATSEPLAGRETQYF.

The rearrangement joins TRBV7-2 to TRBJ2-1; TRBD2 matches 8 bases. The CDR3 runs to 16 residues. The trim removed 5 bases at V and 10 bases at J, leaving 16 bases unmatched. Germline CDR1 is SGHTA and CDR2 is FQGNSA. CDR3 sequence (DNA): TGTGCCAGCAGCCAGTACCAGGGACTAGGATTTGGAGAGCAGTTCTTC. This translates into CASSQYQGLGFGEQFF. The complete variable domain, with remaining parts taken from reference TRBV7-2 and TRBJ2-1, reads GAGVSQSPSNKVTEKGKDVELRCDPISGHTALYWYRQSLGQGLEFLIYFQGNSAPDKSGLPSDRFSAERTGGSVSTLTIQRTQQEDSAVYLCASSQYQGLGFGEQFFGPGTRLTVL.

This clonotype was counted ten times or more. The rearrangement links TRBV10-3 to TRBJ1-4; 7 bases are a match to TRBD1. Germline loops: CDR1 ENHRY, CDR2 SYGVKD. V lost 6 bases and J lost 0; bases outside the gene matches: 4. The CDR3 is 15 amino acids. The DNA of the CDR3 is TGTGCCATCAGGGAGGGGACAGCAACTAATGAAAAACTGTTTTTT. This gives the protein CAIREGTATNEKLFF.